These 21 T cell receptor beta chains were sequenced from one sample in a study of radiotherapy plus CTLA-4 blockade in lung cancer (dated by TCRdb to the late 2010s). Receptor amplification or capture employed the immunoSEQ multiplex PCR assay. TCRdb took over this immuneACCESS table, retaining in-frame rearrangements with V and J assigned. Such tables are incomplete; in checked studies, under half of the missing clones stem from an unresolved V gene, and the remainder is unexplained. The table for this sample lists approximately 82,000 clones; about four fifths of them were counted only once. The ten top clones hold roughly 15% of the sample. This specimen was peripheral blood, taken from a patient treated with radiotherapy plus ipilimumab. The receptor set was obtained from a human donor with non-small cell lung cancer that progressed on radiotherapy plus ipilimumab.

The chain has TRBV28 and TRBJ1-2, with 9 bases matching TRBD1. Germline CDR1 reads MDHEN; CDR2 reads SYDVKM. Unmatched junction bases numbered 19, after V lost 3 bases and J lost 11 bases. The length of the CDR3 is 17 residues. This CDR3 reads CASSFRAPGQGKGRYTF. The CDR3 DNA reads TGTGCCAGCAGTTTCAGGGCTCCCGGACAGGGGAAAGGAAGATACACCTTC.

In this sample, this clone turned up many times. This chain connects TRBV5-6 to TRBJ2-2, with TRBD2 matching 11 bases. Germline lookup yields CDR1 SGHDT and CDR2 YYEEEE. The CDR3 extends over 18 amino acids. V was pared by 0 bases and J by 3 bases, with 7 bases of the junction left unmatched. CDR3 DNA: TGTGCCAGCAGCTTGGCCTTCGGACTAGCGGGCGACACCGGGGAGCTGTTTTTT. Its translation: CASSLAFGLAGDTGELFF.

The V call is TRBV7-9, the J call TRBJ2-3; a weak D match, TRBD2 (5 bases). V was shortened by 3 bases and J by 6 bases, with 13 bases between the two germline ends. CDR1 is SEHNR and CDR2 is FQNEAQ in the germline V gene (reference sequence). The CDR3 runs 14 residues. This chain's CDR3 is CASSLNYQRDTQYF. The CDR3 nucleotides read TGTGCCAGCAGCTTGAATTATCAGCGGGATACGCAGTATTTT.

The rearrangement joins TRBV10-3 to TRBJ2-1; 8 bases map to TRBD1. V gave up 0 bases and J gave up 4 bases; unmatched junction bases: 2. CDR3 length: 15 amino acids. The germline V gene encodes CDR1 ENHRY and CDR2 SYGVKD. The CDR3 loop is CAISESQGAYNEQFF. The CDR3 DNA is TGTGCCATCAGTGAGTCTCAGGGGGCATACAATGAGCAGTTCTTC.

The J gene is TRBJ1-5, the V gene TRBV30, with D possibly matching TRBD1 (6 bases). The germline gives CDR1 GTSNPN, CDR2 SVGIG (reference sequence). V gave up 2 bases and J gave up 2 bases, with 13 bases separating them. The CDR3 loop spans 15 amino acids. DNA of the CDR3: TGTGCCTGGAGTCTCGCCCGACAGGGCAATCAGCCCCAGCATTTT. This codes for CAWSLARQGNQPQHF.

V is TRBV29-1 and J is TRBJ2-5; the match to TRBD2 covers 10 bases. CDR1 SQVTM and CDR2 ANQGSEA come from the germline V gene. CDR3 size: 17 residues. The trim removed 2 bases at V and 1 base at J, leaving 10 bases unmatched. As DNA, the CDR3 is TGCAGCGTTGAACGGACTAGCGGCTCATTTCTCCAAGAGACCCAGTACTTC. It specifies CSVERTSGSFLQETQYF.

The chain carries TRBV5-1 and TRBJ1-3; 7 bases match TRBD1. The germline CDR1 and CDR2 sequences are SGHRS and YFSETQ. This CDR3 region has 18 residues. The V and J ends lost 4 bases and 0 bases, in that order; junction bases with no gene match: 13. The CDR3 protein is CASSPYLTGPSSGNTIYF. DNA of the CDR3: TGCGCCAGCAGCCCATACCTGACAGGGCCCAGCTCTGGAAACACCATATATTTT.

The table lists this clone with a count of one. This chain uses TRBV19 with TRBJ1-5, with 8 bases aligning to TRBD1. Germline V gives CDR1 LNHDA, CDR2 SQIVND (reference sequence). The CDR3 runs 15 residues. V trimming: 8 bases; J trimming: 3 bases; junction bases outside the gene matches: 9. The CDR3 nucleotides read TGTGCCAGTGGCCGGACAGGGAATGACAATCAGCCCCAGCATTTT. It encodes CASGRTGNDNQPQHF.

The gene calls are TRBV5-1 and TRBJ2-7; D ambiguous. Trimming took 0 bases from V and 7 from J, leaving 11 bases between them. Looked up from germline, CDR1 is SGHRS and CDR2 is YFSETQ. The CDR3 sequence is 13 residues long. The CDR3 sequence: CASSLGHGREQYF. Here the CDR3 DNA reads TGCGCCAGCAGCTTGGGCCACGGTCGGGAGCAGTACTTC.

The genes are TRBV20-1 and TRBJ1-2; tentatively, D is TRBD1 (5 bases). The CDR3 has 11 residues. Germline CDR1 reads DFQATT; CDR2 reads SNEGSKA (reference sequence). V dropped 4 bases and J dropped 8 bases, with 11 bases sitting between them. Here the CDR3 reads CSATGAAGYTF. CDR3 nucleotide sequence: TGCAGTGCTACCGGGGCTGCCGGCTACACCTTC.

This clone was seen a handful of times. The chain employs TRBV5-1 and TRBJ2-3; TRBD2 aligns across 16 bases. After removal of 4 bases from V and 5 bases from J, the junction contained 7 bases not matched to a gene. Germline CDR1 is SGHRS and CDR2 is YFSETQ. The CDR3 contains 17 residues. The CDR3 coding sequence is TGCGCCAGCAGCCCGGGACTAGCGGGGGGGCCAGTAGATACGCAGTATTTT. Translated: CASSPGLAGGPVDTQYF.

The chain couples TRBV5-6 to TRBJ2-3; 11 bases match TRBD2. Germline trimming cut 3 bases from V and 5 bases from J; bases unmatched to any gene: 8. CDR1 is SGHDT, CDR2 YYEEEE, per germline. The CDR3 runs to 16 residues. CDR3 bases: TGTGCCAGCAGCTCGCCGCTAGCGGGGGGACGAGATACGCAGTATTTT. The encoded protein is CASSSPLAGGRDTQYF.

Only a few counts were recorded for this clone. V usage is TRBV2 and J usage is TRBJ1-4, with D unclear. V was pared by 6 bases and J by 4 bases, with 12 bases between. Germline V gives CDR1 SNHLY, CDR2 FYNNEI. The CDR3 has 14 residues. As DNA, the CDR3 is TGTGCCAGCAGCGAACCGTCATTTAATGAAAAACTGTTTTTT. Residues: CASSEPSFNEKLFF.

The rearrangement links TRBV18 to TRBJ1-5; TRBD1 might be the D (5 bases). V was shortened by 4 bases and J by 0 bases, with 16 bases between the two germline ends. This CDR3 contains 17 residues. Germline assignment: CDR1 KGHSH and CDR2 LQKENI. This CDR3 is CASSLIQGTGSNQPQHF. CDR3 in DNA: TGTGCCAGCTCACTAATTCAGGGTACCGGTAGCAATCAGCCCCAGCATTTT.

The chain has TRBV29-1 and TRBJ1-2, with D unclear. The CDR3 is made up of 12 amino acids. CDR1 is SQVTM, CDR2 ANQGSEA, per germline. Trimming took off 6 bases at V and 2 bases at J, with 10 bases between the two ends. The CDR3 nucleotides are TGCAGCGTGGCGGACGGAAACTATGGCTACACCTTC. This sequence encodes CSVADGNYGYTF. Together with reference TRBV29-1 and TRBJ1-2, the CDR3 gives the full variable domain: SAVISQKPSRDICQRGTSLTIQCQVDSQVTMMFWYRQQPGQSLTLIATANQGSEATYESGFVIDKFPISRPNLTFSTLTVSNMSPEDSSIYLCSVADGNYGYTFGSGTRLTVV.

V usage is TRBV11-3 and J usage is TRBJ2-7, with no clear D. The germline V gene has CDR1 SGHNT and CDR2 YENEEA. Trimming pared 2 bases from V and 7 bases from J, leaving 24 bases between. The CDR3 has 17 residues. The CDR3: CASSLYYGSGPLSEQYF. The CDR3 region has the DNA TGTGCCAGCAGCTTATACTACGGGTCGGGCCCCTTATCTGAGCAGTACTTC.

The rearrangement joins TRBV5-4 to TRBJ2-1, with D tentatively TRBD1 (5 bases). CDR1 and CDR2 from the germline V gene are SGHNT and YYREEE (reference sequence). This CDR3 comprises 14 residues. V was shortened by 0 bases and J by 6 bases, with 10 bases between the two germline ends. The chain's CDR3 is CASSLGPRGNEQFF. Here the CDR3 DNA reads TGTGCCAGCAGCTTGGGTCCTAGGGGCAATGAGCAGTTCTTC.

CDR3 protein: CASSGPLSNQPQHF. CDR3 in DNA: TGTGCCAGCAGTGGCCCTTTGAGCAATCAGCCCCAGCATTTT. The chain links TRBV6-1 to TRBJ1-5; D uncertain. The germline gives CDR1 MNHNS, CDR2 SASEGT. CDR3 size: 14 residues. Trimming removed 4 bases at V and 1 base at J, with 8 bases between.

CDR3 loop: CAWSVGLAGGSYEQYF. CDR3 nucleotide sequence: TGTGCCTGGAGTGTTGGACTAGCGGGGGGATCCTACGAGCAGTACTTC. The chain joins TRBV30 to TRBJ2-7, with 14 positions matching TRBD2. After removal of 0 bases from V and 1 base from J, the junction contained 2 bases not matched to a gene. The CDR3 contains 16 residues. CDR1 is GTSNPN, CDR2 SVGIG, per germline (reference sequence).

The CDR3 here is CASSPSQQIEAFF. Here the CDR3 DNA reads TGTGCCAGCTCACCAAGTCAGCAGATTGAAGCTTTCTTT. The chain has TRBV18 and TRBJ1-1, with D uncertain. Trimming cost V 2 bases and J 7 bases, with 11 bases left between them. Germline assignment: CDR1 KGHSH and CDR2 LQKENI. There are 13 residues in the CDR3. Full variable domain (rest looked up from reference TRBV18 and TRBJ1-1): NAGVMQNPRHLVRRRGQEARLRCSPMKGHSHVYWYRQLPEEGLKFMVYLQKENIIDESGMPKERFSAEFPKEGPSILRIQQVVRGDSAAYFCASSPSQQIEAFFGQGTRLTVV.

In nucleotides, the CDR3 is TGTGCCACCACTCGGGGGGGGGCCGGAGAGACCCAGTACTTC. This translates into CATTRGGAGETQYF. The V gene is TRBV2, the J gene TRBJ2-5; 8 nucleotides match TRBD2. Germline V gives CDR1 SNHLY, CDR2 FYNNEI. Losses at the gene ends were 10 bases for V and 4 bases for J; bases not matched to a gene: 11. The CDR3 has 14 residues.